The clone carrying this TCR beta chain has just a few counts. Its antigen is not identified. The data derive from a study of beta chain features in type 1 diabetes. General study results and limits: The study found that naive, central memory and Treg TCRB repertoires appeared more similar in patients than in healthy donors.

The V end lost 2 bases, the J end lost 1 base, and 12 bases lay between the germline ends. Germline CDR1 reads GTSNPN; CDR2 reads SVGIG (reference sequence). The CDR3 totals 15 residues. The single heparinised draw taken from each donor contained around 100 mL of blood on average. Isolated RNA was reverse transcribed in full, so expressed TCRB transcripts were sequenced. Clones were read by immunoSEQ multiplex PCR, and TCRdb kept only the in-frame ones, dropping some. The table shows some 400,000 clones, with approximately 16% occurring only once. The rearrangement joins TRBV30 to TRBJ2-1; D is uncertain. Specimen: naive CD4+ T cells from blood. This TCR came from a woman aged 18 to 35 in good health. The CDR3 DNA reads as TGTGCCTGGAGTAAGGTGGCGGAGTCCTACAATGAGCAGTTCTTC. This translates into CAWSKVAESYNEQFF.